A selection of T cell receptor beta chains follows, all from one sample in a study of patients and donors after allogeneic stem cell transplantation. TCRdb passed the RT-PCR reads through MiXCR, listing each CDR3 protein once. The sample consists of 70,000 to 95,000 distinct CDR3 sequences, around 5% of them appearing once. The sample was blood, either unsorted or a sorted T cell fraction (not recorded which). The origin of the receptors is a human donor who was either an allogeneic HSCT recipient or a stem cell or donor lymphocyte infusion donor (not recorded which). It is not recorded whose cells these are; they may come from a transplant donor. Each CDR3 is given with its conserved first and last residue. Each record gives: J gene, clone size, V gene, D gene, CDR3 protein, CDR3 DNA. The D gene is left open where the match is weak. Size tells how often a clone was seen (once, few, many) or the class of an expanded clone, and some rows leave it out.

J: TRBJ2-7
size: many
V: TRBV9
D: TRBD2
CDR3: CASSGAPTSGEQYF
DNA: TGTGCCAGCAGCGGGGCCCCCACTAGCGGCGAGCAGTACTTC

J: TRBJ2-1
size: many
V: TRBV25-1
D: -
CDR3: CASRGFANEQFF
DNA: TGTGCCAGCAGAGGATTTGCGAATGAGCAGTTCTTC

J: TRBJ1-2
size: many
V: TRBV10-2
D: -
CDR3: CATSRDDYGYTF
DNA: TGCGCCACGTCCAGGGATGACTATGGCTACACCTTC

J: TRBJ2-5
size: many
V: TRBV20-1
D: -
CDR3: CSIESRGARETQYF
DNA: TGCAGCATCGAGAGTAGGGGGGCTCGGGAGACCCAGTACTTC

J: TRBJ2-6
size: many
V: TRBV5-1
D: -
CDR3: CASSLGDSGANVLTF
DNA: TGCGCCAGCAGCTTGGGGGACTCTGGGGCCAACGTCCTGACTTTC

J: TRBJ1-2
size: many
V: TRBV5-6
D: TRBD1
CDR3: CASSFLGQGSGYTF
DNA: TGTGCCAGCAGCTTCCTAGGACAGGGGAGCGGCTACACCTTC

J: TRBJ1-5
size: many
V: TRBV6-7
D: -
CDR3: CASSYLRGGEGNQPQHF
DNA: TGTGCCAGCAGTTACCTCCGTGGGGGGGAGGGCAATCAGCCCCAGCATTTT

J: TRBJ1-5
size: many
V: TRBV28
D: -
CDR3: CASSPPQGLYQPQHF
DNA: TGTGCCAGCAGTCCCCCACAGGGTCTGTATCAGCCCCAGCATTTT

J: TRBJ1-5
size: -
V: TRBV20-1
D: TRBD1
CDR3: CSAQTGGAEEPQHF
DNA: TGCAGTGCTCAGACAGGGGGCGCGGAGGAGCCCCAGCATTTT

J: TRBJ2-1
size: many
V: TRBV11-2
D: TRBD2
CDR3: CASKYLYLMGGSSYNEQFF
DNA: TGTGCCAGCAAATATCTTTATTTAATGGGCGGGAGCTCCTACAATGAGCAGTTCTTC

J: TRBJ2-7
size: many
V: TRBV20-1
D: -
CDR3: CSARDLAYEQYF
DNA: TGCAGTGCTAGAGATCTGGCTTACGAGCAGTACTTC

J: TRBJ1-2
size: many
V: TRBV5-1
D: TRBD1
CDR3: CASSLVTGNYGYTF
DNA: TGCGCCAGCAGCTTGGTGACAGGGAACTATGGCTACACCTTC

J: TRBJ2-7
size: many
V: TRBV15
D: -
CDR3: CATSPGPLYEQYF
DNA: TGTGCCACCAGTCCGGGACCTTTATACGAGCAGTACTTC

J: TRBJ1-1
size: many
V: TRBV20-1
D: TRBD1
CDR3: CSAAWGDRGPPTKAFF
DNA: TGCAGTGCAGCCTGGGGGGACAGGGGGCCGCCTACCAAAGCTTTCTTT

J: TRBJ2-5
size: many
V: TRBV4-2
D: -
CDR3: CASSQTENQETQYF
DNA: TGTGCCAGCAGCCAAACGGAAAACCAAGAGACCCAGTACTTC

J: TRBJ2-1
size: many
V: TRBV4-1
D: TRBD2
CDR3: CASSQPVAGGRNEQFF
DNA: TGCGCCAGCAGCCAACCCGTAGCGGGGGGGCGCAATGAGCAGTTCTTC

J: TRBJ1-5
size: many
V: TRBV7-3
D: -
CDR3: CASSSDLGQPQHF
DNA: TGTGCCAGCAGCTCCGACCTTGGGCAGCCCCAGCATTTT

J: TRBJ2-7
size: many
V: TRBV10-3
D: -
CDR3: CAISETAGPYEQYF
DNA: TGTGCCATCAGTGAGACGGCTGGACCCTACGAGCAGTACTTC

J: TRBJ1-3
size: -
V: TRBV6-1
D: -
CDR3: CASYGGGNTIYF
DNA: TGTGCCAGCTACGGGGGTGGAAACACCATATATTTT

J: TRBJ2-1
size: medium-sized
V: TRBV12-3/TRBV12-4
D: TRBD2
CDR3: CASANLAGSTNEQFF
DNA: TGTGCCAGCGCCAACCTAGCGGGAAGTACCAATGAGCAGTTCTTC

J: TRBJ1-2
size: many
V: TRBV19
D: TRBD1
CDR3: CASTPMGGMTGYTF
DNA: TGTGCCAGTACCCCGATGGGTGGAATGACAGGGTACACCTTC

J: TRBJ2-7
size: few
V: TRBV11-2
D: TRBD2
CDR3: CASSDPGTSRTYEQYF
DNA: TGTGCCAGCAGTGACCCCGGGACTAGCCGAACCTACGAGCAGTACTTC

J: TRBJ1-3
size: medium-sized
V: TRBV29-1
D: -
CDR3: CSVVSGSNSGNTIYF
DNA: TGCAGCGTAGTAAGCGGATCTAACTCTGGAAACACCATATATTTT